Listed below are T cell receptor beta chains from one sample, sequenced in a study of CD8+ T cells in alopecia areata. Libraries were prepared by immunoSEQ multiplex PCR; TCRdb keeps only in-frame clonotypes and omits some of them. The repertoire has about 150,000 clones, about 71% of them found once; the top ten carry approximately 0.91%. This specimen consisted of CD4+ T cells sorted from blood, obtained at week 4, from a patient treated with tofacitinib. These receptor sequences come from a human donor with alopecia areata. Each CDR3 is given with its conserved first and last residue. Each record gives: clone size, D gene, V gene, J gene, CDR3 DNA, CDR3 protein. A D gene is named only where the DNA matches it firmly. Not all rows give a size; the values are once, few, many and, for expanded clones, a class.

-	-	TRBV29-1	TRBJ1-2	TGCAGCGTTATAGCGGCGGAGAGGGTTAAAGGCTACACCTTC	CSVIAAERVKGYTF
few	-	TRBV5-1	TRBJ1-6	TGCGCCAGCAGTCTTGGACCCTTGTATAATTCACCCCTCCACTTT	CASSLGPLYNSPLHF
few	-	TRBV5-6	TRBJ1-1	TGTGCCAGCAGTTCTTCACCGACGAACACTGAAGCTTTCTTT	CASSSSPTNTEAFF
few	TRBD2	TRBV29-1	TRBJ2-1	TGCAGCGTCGGGACTACCTCCTACAATGAGCAGTTCTTC	CSVGTTSYNEQFF
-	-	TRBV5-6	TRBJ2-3	TGTGCCAGCAGTTGGGGACCTCAACCTCCCTCGCAGTATTTT	CASSWGPQPPSQYF
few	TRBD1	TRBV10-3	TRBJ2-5	TGTGCCATCAGTGAGTCCTGGGACAGGCCGGAGACCCAGTACTTC	CAISESWDRPETQYF
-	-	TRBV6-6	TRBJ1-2	TGTGCCAGCAGTTACTCGAGCGGCTACACCTTC	CASSYSSGYTF
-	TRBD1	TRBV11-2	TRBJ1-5	TGTGCCAGCAGCCCCACAGGGGGACGTCAGCCCCAGCATTTT	CASSPTGGRQPQHF
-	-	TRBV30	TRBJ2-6	TGTGCCTGGAGGGTGGCCGGGGCCAACGTCCTGACTTTC	CAWRVAGANVLTF
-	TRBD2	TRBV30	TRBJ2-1	TGTGCCTGGAGCCGTCCCACCGGGGGGGCAAGTGAGCAGTTCTTC	CAWSRPTGGASEQFF
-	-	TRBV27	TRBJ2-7	TGTGCCAGCAGTTTTTCTTTCTCTACCCCGATGATTCACTTC	CASSFSFSTPMIHF
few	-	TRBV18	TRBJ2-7	TGTGCCAGCTCACCCTCGGGGGCCTACGAGCAGTACTTC	CASSPSGAYEQYF
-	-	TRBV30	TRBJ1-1	TGTGCCTGGAGTTTGGGAGGGTCTGAAGCTTTCTTT	CAWSLGGSEAFF
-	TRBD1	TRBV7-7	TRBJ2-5	TGTGCTAGCAGCCCTGACAGGGATGAGACCCAGTACTTC	CASSPDRDETQYF
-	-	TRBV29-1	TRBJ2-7	TGCAGCGTTGATTTGGGGGGCGAGCAGTACTTC	CSVDLGGEQYF
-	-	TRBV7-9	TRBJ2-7	TGTGCCAGCAGCAGCGAGGACGAGCAGTACTTC	CASSSEDEQYF
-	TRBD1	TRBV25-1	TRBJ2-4	TGTGCCAGCAGTGAAACCGGGACAGGACCATACTTC	CASSETGTGPYF
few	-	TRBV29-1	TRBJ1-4	TGCAGCGTTGAAAAGCGGGGACTAGGAAGCGGAAAACTGTTTTTT	CSVEKRGLGSGKLFF
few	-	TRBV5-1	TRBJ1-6	TGCGCCAGCGCCCCGCTGGGGGAAGGTCATTCACCCCTCCACTTT	CASAPLGEGHSPLHF
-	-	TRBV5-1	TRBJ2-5	TGCGCCAGCAGCTTGGCGGGATTTCAAGAGACCCAGTACTTC	CASSLAGFQETQYF
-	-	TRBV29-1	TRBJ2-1	TGCAGCGTTGAAACGGAGCAGTTCTTC	CSVETEQFF
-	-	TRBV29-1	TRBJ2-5	TGCAGCGTTGGTTTAGGCAGGGGGGTGGCCCAGTACTTC	CSVGLGRGVAQYF
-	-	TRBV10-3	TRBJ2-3	TGTGCCATCAGTGACCCCCGGGCCGTTGGAGCCACAGATACGCAGTATTTT	CAISDPRAVGATDTQYF
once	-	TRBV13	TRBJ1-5	TGTGCCAGCAGCATTGGACAGTTCAATCAGCCCCAGCATTTT	CASSIGQFNQPQHF
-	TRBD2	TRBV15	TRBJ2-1	TGTGCCACCAGCAGAGGTGGGACTAGCTTACTGAATGAGCAGTTCTTC	CATSRGGTSLLNEQFF
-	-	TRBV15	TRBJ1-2	TGTGCCACCAGCTGGGCCAGCTATGGCTACACCTTC	CATSWASYGYTF
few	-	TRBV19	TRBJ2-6	TGTGCCAGTATCCAGGCTGGGGCCAACGTCCTGACTTTC	CASIQAGANVLTF
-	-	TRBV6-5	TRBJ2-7	TGTGCCAGCGGTTACGCGGCAGACTACGAGCAGTACTTC	CASGYAADYEQYF
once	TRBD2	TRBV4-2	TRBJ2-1	TGTGCCAGCAGCCCGGCGGGGGGCAGGGATGAGCAGTTCTTC	CASSPAGGRDEQFF
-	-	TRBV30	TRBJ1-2	TGTGCCTGGAGCAGAGTAAACTACACCTTC	CAWSRVNYTF
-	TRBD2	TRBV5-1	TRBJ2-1	TGCGCCAGCAGCTTGGGGACTAGCGGGGGCTATGAGCAGTTCTTC	CASSLGTSGGYEQFF
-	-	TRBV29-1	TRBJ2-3	TGCAGCGTTGTGGTCAGCCGGGGTCGGGATACGCAGTATTTT	CSVVVSRGRDTQYF
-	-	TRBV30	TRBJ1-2	TGTGCCTTCACCAGGCGCTTGTATGGCTACACCTTC	CAFTRRLYGYTF
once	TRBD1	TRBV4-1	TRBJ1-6	TGCGCCAGCAGTTCCGGGACAGGGGAACGACCCCTCCACTTT	CASSSGTGERPLHF
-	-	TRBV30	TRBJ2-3	TGTGCCTGGAGCGCCGGGCGGGTGGGCTTAGATACGCAGTATTTT	CAWSAGRVGLDTQYF
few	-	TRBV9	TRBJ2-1	TGTGCCAGCAGCGTAGTGCCCGAGGTGGGGGGAACTAACAATGAGCAGTTCTTC	CASSVVPEVGGTNNEQFF
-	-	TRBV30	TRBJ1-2	TGTGCCTGGAGTCCGGGATCAGGTGGCTACACCTTC	CAWSPGSGGYTF
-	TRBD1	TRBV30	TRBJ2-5	TGTGCCTGGAGTGAGAATCCAGGGGGCGCGGAGACCCAGTACTTC	CAWSENPGGAETQYF
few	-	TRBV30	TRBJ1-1	TGTGCCTGGAGTGACGGGAACACTGAAGCTTTCTTT	CAWSDGNTEAFF
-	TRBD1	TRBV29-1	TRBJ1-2	TGCAGCGTTGACCGGACAGGGGGTTCTGGCTACACCTTC	CSVDRTGGSGYTF
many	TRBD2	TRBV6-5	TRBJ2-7	TGTGCCAGCAGTTACTCTGGGACTAGGGGCGAGCAGTACTTC	CASSYSGTRGEQYF
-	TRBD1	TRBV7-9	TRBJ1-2	TGTGCCAGCAGCTTCGGGACAGGGGACTATGGCTACACCTTC	CASSFGTGDYGYTF